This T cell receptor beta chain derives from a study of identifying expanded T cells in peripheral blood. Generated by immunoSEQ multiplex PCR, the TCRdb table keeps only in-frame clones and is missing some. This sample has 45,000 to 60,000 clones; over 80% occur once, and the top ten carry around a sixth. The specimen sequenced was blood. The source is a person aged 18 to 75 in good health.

The CDR3 bases are TGTGCCAGCTCACAGGAGAGCGGGAGCTCCTACGAGCAGTACTTC. Translation gives CASSQESGSSYEQYF. This rearrangement joins TRBV18 to TRBJ2-7, with 8 bases aligning to TRBD2. Germline V gene lookup returns CDR1 KGHSH and CDR2 LQKENI. With 4 bases clipped from V and 0 bases from J, the junction kept 5 bases outside the gene matches. This CDR3 region has 15 residues.